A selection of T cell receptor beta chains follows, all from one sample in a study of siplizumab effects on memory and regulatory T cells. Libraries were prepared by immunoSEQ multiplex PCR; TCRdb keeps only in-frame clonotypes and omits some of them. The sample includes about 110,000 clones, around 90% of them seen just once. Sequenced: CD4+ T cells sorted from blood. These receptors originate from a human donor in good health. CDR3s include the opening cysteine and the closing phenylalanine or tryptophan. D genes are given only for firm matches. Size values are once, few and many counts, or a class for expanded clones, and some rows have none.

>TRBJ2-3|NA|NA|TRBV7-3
CASSPAGLNTQYF
TGTGCCAGCAGCCCGGCCGGACTAAATACGCAGTATTTT
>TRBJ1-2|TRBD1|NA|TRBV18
CASLGQPAEYGYTF
TGTGCCAGCTTGGGACAGCCGGCGGAATATGGCTACACCTTC
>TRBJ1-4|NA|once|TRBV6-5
CASRRGSYEKLFF
TGTGCCAGCAGAAGAGGGAGTTATGAAAAACTGTTTTTT
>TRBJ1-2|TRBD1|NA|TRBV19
CASRIGGTGGGYTF
TGTGCCAGTAGAATAGGGGGCACAGGTGGTGGCTACACCTTC
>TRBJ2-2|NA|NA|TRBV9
CASSEQGAGELFF
TGCGCCAGCAGTGAACAGGGTGCCGGGGAGCTGTTTTTT
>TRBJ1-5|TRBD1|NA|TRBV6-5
CASRLDRGSAQPQHF
TGTGCCAGCAGATTAGACAGGGGCAGCGCTCAGCCCCAGCATTTT
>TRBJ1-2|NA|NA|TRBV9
CASSDDTLSGDYGYTF
TGTGCCAGCAGCGATGACACGCTAAGCGGGGATTATGGCTACACCTTC
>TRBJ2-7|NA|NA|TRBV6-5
CASSSTSYEQYF
TGTGCCAGCAGTTCGACCTCCTACGAGCAGTACTTC
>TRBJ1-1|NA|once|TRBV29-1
CSVQRVVLNTEAFF
TGCAGCGTTCAAAGGGTGGTACTGAACACTGAAGCTTTCTTT
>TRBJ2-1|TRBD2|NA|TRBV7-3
CASSLFNPALAGGNEQFF
TGTGCCAGCAGCTTATTTAACCCCGCACTAGCGGGAGGTAACGAGCAGTTCTTC
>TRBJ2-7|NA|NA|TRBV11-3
CASSLIRGSEQYF
TGTGCCAGCAGCTTAATCAGAGGTAGCGAGCAGTACTTC
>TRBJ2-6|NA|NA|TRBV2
CASSDAGANVLTF
TGTGCCAGCAGTGACGCCGGGGCCAACGTCCTGACTTTC
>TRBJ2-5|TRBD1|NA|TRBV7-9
CASSLAETGKETQYF
TGTGCCAGCAGCTTAGCTGAGACAGGGAAAGAGACCCAGTACTTC
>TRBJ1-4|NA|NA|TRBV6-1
CASSEGTVNEKLFF
TGTGCCAGCAGTGAAGGGACAGTCAATGAAAAACTGTTTTTT
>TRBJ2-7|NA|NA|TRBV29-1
CSVGDGTLHEQYF
TGCAGCGTTGGGGACGGTACTCTCCACGAGCAGTACTTC
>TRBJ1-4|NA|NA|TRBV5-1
CASSLAGGSTNEKLFF
TGCGCCAGCAGCTTGGCCGGGGGGTCGACTAATGAAAAACTGTTTTTT
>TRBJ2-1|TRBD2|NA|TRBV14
CASSQVNSRLAGESEQFF
TGTGCCAGCAGCCAAGTCAACTCCAGACTAGCGGGAGAGAGTGAGCAGTTCTTC
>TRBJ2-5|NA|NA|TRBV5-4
CASSFRPSGGGETQYF
TGTGCCAGCAGCTTCCGTCCTAGCGGAGGGGGGGAGACCCAGTACTTC
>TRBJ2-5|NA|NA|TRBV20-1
CSATTETQYF
TGCAGTGCCACAACAGAGACCCAGTACTTC
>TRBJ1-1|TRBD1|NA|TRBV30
CAWTGQGHTEAFF
TGTGCCTGGACCGGACAGGGCCACACTGAAGCTTTCTTT